This entry lists 32 T cell receptor beta chains sequenced from one sample in a study of cytomegalovirus exposure and HLA in healthy donors. The PCR used 60 Vbeta and 13 Jbeta primers. Sequencing used immunoSEQ multiplex PCR; TCRdb keeps in-frame clones, though not all of them. The table records 150,000 to 170,000 clones, roughly four fifths of them present only once. The sample consisted of PBMCs. These receptors all stem from a man younger than 30 in good health and CMV-seronegative.

The V and J genes are TRBV5-1 and TRBJ1-1, with D tentatively TRBD1 (5 bases). V shed 5 bases and J shed 3 bases, with 14 bases lying between them. Germline-derived CDR1 and CDR2 are SGHRS and YFSETQ. The CDR3 runs 14 residues. The CDR3 DNA sequence: TGCGCCAGCAGACCGACCAGGGTAGACACTGAAGCTTTCTTT. Its translation: CASRPTRVDTEAFF.

The rearrangement links TRBV29-1 to TRBJ2-1, with D possibly matching TRBD2 (6 bases). Germline loops: CDR1 SQVTM, CDR2 ANQGSEA. The CDR3 is 12 amino acids. V lost 6 bases, J lost 7 bases, and 13 bases lay in between. The CDR3 DNA reads TGCAGCGTCGATACCGGGGGTAATGAGCAGTTCTTC. This encodes CSVDTGGNEQFF.

The DNA of the CDR3 is TGTGCCAGCAGTTTAGCCAGGGGCTACGAGCAGTACTTC. Its protein product is CASSLARGYEQYF. The chain has TRBV27 and TRBJ2-7; TRBD1 is a possible D gene (6 bases). Germline values: CDR1 MNHEY, CDR2 SMNVEV (reference sequence). CDR3 length: 13 amino acids. Trimming left V 2 bases short and J 3 bases short, with 8 bases between.

The J gene is TRBJ2-1, the V gene TRBV7-2; the match to TRBD2 covers 11 bases. V trimming: 5 bases; J trimming: 10 bases; junction bases outside the gene matches: 10. This CDR3 comprises 15 residues. Germline lookup yields CDR1 SGHTA and CDR2 FQGNSA. CDR3 protein: CASSDRLAGRGEQFF. The CDR3, as DNA: TGTGCCAGCAGCGACCGACTAGCGGGACGTGGGGAGCAGTTCTTC.

This clone was counted a single time. V usage is TRBV6-5 and J usage is TRBJ2-2; D might be TRBD1 (5 bases). The CDR3 runs 13 residues. Trimming removed 8 bases at V and 0 bases at J, with 7 bases between. Germline loops: CDR1 MNHEY, CDR2 SVGAGI. The CDR3 loop reads CASAGTNTGELFF. The CDR3 DNA reads TGTGCCAGCGCAGGGACGAACACCGGGGAGCTGTTTTTT.

This chain uses TRBV2 with TRBJ2-7; 10 positions agree with TRBD2. Germline values: CDR1 SNHLY, CDR2 FYNNEI. Losses at the gene ends were 8 bases for V and 5 bases for J; bases not matched to a gene: 9. The length of the CDR3 is 14 residues. CDR3 residues: CASGEGLAAHEQYF. CDR3 sequence (DNA): TGTGCCAGCGGGGAAGGACTAGCGGCCCACGAGCAGTACTTC.

This sequence joins TRBV2 and TRBJ2-1; 9 nucleotides line up with TRBD2. CDR1 is SNHLY and CDR2 is FYNNEI in the germline V gene. J gave up 5 bases and V 8 bases, and 10 bases lay outside the gene matches. The CDR3 has 15 amino acids. CDR3 loop: CASAGEAGGDNEQFF. CDR3 DNA sequence: TGTGCCAGCGCCGGGGAAGCGGGAGGCGACAATGAGCAGTTCTTC. Full variable domain (rest looked up from reference TRBV2 and TRBJ2-1): EPEVTQTPSHQVTQMGQEVILRCVPISNHLYFYWYRQILGQKVEFLVSFYNNEISEKSEIFDDQFSVERPDGSNFTLKIRSTKLEDSAMYFCASAGEAGGDNEQFFGPGTRLTVL.

J is TRBJ2-1 and V is TRBV5-1; 9 bases are shared with TRBD2. CDR3 length: 17 residues. Germline trimming cut 4 bases from V and 8 bases from J; bases unmatched to any gene: 16. The germline CDR1 and CDR2 sequences are SGHRS and YFSETQ. The CDR3 reads CASSPPPREGVNDEQFF. CDR3 DNA: TGCGCCAGCAGCCCTCCTCCGCGGGAGGGTGTCAACGATGAGCAGTTCTTC.

The rearrangement joins TRBV7-9 to TRBJ2-3; the D gene is possibly TRBD1 (7 bases). Germline CDR1 and CDR2: SEHNR and FQNEAQ (reference sequence). The CDR3 sequence is 13 residues long. The V and J ends lost 5 bases and 3 bases respectively, with 9 bases between them. CDR3 nucleotides: TGTGCCAGCAGCCAGGGGGGTACAGATACGCAGTATTTT. Its translation: CASSQGGTDTQYF.

The rearrangement links TRBV9 to TRBJ2-1; 14 bases match TRBD2. The CDR3 is 16 amino acids. J gave up 6 bases and V 3 bases, and 5 bases lay outside the gene matches. Germline V gene data show CDR1 as SGDLS and CDR2 as YYNGEE. This CDR3 reads CASSGLAGGRVNEQFF. The CDR3 coding sequence is TGTGCCAGCAGCGGACTAGCGGGAGGGAGGGTCAATGAGCAGTTCTTC.

V gene TRBV5-6 combines with J gene TRBJ2-7; 7 nucleotides line up with TRBD2. V lost 2 bases to trimming and J lost 2 bases; unmatched junction nucleotides: 4. The length of the CDR3 is 14 residues. Per the germline V gene, CDR1 is SGHDT and CDR2 is YYEEEE. DNA for the CDR3: TGTGCCAGCAGCTTACCAGCGGGGACCTACGAGCAGTACTTC. It codes for CASSLPAGTYEQYF.

The chain links TRBV5-4 to TRBJ2-1, with D hard to call. V was cut by 7 bases and J by 6 bases, with 17 bases left in between. Germline V gives CDR1 SGHNT, CDR2 YYREEE (reference sequence). CDR3 length: 14 amino acids. The CDR3 here is CASAFAQNVNEQFF. The CDR3 nucleotides are TGTGCCAGCGCCTTCGCACAGAACGTCAATGAGCAGTTCTTC.

The rearrangement links TRBV5-4 to TRBJ2-6; 13 bases match TRBD2. The germline V gene has CDR1 SGHNT and CDR2 YYREEE (reference sequence). Trimming removed 2 bases from V and 0 bases from J; junction bases left unmatched: 8. This CDR3 spans 20 amino acids. The CDR3 region has the DNA TGTGCCAGCAGCTTTAGACTAGCGGGAGGCAAATTCTCTGGGGCCAACGTCCTGACTTTC. It translates to CASSFRLAGGKFSGANVLTF.

The chain carries TRBV28 and TRBJ2-7, with 11 bases that match TRBD1. This CDR3 is built from 15 residues. Germline CDR1 is MDHEN and CDR2 is SYDVKM. The ends lost 5 bases at V and 2 bases at J; junction bases unmatched: 5. CDR3 sequence reads: CASSIGTGGPYEQYF. Here the CDR3 DNA reads TGTGCCAGCAGTATCGGGACAGGGGGTCCCTACGAGCAGTACTTC.

CDR3 DNA: TGTGCCAGCAGTTACTCGAGAACAGGGGGCTATGGCTACACCTTC. It is translated as CASSYSRTGGYGYTF. The J gene is TRBJ1-2, the V gene TRBV6-5; 8 bases line up with TRBD1. From germline, CDR1 is MNHEY and CDR2 SVGAGI. V shed 0 bases and J 4 bases; nucleotides not matched to a gene: 4. The CDR3 has 15 amino acids.

This clone has only one observation. The chain recombines TRBV11-2 with TRBJ2-6, with D possibly being TRBD1 (6 bases). With 7 bases removed from V and 0 bases from J, the gap between germline ends came to 19 bases. CDR3 size: 18 residues. In germline, CDR1 is SGHAT, CDR2 FQNNGV. CDR3 in amino acids: CASIPQGTPYSGANVLTF. CDR3 in DNA: TGTGCCAGCATCCCTCAAGGGACACCGTACTCTGGGGCCAACGTCCTGACTTTC.

This chain links TRBV23-1 with TRBJ2-3; TRBD1 matches 7 bases. Being an ORF, TRBV23-1 has a function that is uncertain. V was pared by 0 bases and J by 2 bases, with 14 bases of the junction left unmatched. This CDR3 has 19 amino acids. The CDR3 region is CASSQSGRKGAHDTDTQYF. CDR3 DNA sequence: TGCGCCAGCAGTCAATCGGGGCGTAAGGGGGCGCATGACACAGATACGCAGTATTTT.

The V call is TRBV11-2, the J call TRBJ1-2; 7 bases line up with TRBD1. The junction had 11 bases not matched to a gene; V was cut back by 5 bases and J by 8 bases. Germline V gene lookup returns CDR1 SGHAT and CDR2 FQNNGV. The CDR3 sequence is 14 residues long. The CDR3 nucleotides are TGTGCCAGCAGCCGCAGGACAGGAGTAGGGGGCTACACCTTC. Encoded protein: CASSRRTGVGGYTF.

The chain is built from TRBV19 and TRBJ2-5; TRBD2 aligns across 9 bases. Germline V gives CDR1 LNHDA, CDR2 SQIVND (reference sequence). Germline trimming cut 3 bases from V and 5 bases from J; bases unmatched to any gene: 7. This CDR3 contains 15 residues. CDR3 sequence (DNA): TGTGCCAGTAGTATTGGCGGGAGGGGTTCGGAGACCCAGTACTTC. It encodes CASSIGGRGSETQYF.

V usage is TRBV5-6 and J usage is TRBJ2-5; 7 nucleotides line up with TRBD1. The CDR3 consists of 18 residues. V gave up 4 bases and J gave up 4 bases; unmatched junction bases: 19. Germline V gene sequence: CDR1 SGHDT, CDR2 YYEEEE. The CDR3 loop reads CASSPSRFTGEQRETQYF. The CDR3 DNA sequence: TGTGCCAGCAGCCCCTCCCGGTTTACAGGGGAGCAACGAGAGACCCAGTACTTC.

The genes are TRBV6-5 and TRBJ2-2; no clear D gene. V lost 2 bases and J 0 bases, leaving 7 bases between the germline ends. The CDR3 totals 15 residues. The germline V gene encodes CDR1 MNHEY and CDR2 SVGAGI. CDR3 sequence (DNA): TGTGCCAGCAGTTACGACTCAACGAACACCGGGGAGCTGTTTTTT. This encodes CASSYDSTNTGELFF.

The rearrangement joins TRBV13 to TRBJ2-3; 7 bases align to TRBD2. The CDR3 is made up of 14 amino acids. The V gene's germline CDR1 is PRHDT and CDR2 FYEKMQ (reference sequence). Trimming at V came to 5 bases and at J to 0 bases, leaving 2 bases not matched to a gene. CDR3: CASSGGESTDTQYF. DNA for the CDR3: TGTGCCAGCAGCGGGGGGGAGAGCACAGATACGCAGTATTTT.

The chain joins TRBV28 to TRBJ2-2, with 8 bases identical to TRBD2. J lost 0 bases, V lost 5 bases, and 2 bases had no gene match. Germline assignment: CDR1 MDHEN and CDR2 SYDVKM. This CDR3 comprises 15 residues. CDR3 region: CASSLSGANTGELFF. CDR3 sequence (DNA): TGTGCCAGCAGTCTTAGCGGGGCGAACACCGGGGAGCTGTTTTTT. The variable domain in full, with the rest retrieved from reference TRBV28 and TRBJ2-2, is DVKVTQSSRYLVKRTGEKVFLECVQDMDHENMFWYRQDPGLGLRLIYFSYDVKMKEKGDIPEGYSVSREKKERFSLILESASTNQTSMYLCASSLSGANTGELFFGEGSRLTVL.

The genes are TRBV5-8 and TRBJ2-1; weak D call: TRBD2 (7 bases). The CDR3 length is 14 residues. Germline V gene lookup returns CDR1 SGHTS and CDR2 YDEGEE. V was shortened by 4 bases and J by 9 bases, with 17 bases between the two germline ends. The DNA for the CDR3 is TGTGCCAGCAGCCATAGGGGGGGGGCTGGTGAGCAGTTCTTC. Protein sequence: CASSHRGGAGEQFF.

V and J are TRBV30 and TRBJ2-5, with D perhaps matching TRBD2 (6 bases). The CDR3 is made up of 14 amino acids. The germline V and J ends were trimmed by 1 base and 5 bases, with 14 bases remaining between them. The V gene's germline CDR1 is GTSNPN and CDR2 SVGIG (reference sequence). The CDR3 DNA follows: TGTGCCTGGAGTGGGGCCCCGGGGGACGAGACCCAGTACTTC. This translates into CAWSGAPGDETQYF.

The chain recombines TRBV15 with TRBJ2-7, with a possible D match to TRBD2 (6 bases). V was shortened by 3 bases and J by 3 bases, with 30 bases between the two germline ends. Germline-derived CDR1 and CDR2 are LNHNV and YYDKDF (reference sequence). This CDR3 has 20 amino acids. The CDR3 reads CATSSDSPAPRLDVSYEQYF. The CDR3 DNA follows: TGTGCCACCAGCAGTGACTCTCCGGCCCCGCGACTAGACGTAAGCTACGAGCAGTACTTC.

The chain couples TRBV7-9 to TRBJ2-3, with D possibly TRBD2 on 5 matching bases. V was cut by 7 bases and J by 5 bases, with 19 bases left in between. There are 15 residues in the CDR3. Germline assignment: CDR1 SEHNR and CDR2 FQNEAQ (reference sequence). The CDR3 sequence is CASTRAENRGDTQYF. The CDR3 bases are TGTGCCAGCACCCGAGCGGAGAACCGAGGAGATACGCAGTATTTT.

The chain couples TRBV5-1 to TRBJ1-3, with no clear D. The CDR3 totals 13 residues. Germline V gives CDR1 SGHRS, CDR2 YFSETQ. V was cut by 9 bases and J by 3 bases, with 13 bases left in between. The CDR3 spells CATVGADGNTIYF. Here the CDR3 DNA reads TGCGCCACCGTGGGAGCCGATGGAAACACCATATATTTT.

The chain links TRBV4-3 to TRBJ2-6; unclear D gene. The germline gives CDR1 LGHNA, CDR2 YSLEER. Trimming stripped 0 bases from V and 2 bases from J, with 2 bases between. This CDR3 region has 14 residues. The chain's CDR3 is CASSQDTGANVLTF. In DNA form, the CDR3 reads TGCGCCAGCAGCCAAGACACTGGGGCCAACGTCCTGACTTTC.

The gene calls are TRBV25-1 and TRBJ1-1; perhaps TRBD1 as D (5 bases). In germline, CDR1 is MGHDK, CDR2 SYGVNS. The CDR3 runs 13 residues. V lost 6 bases to trimming and J lost 2 bases, with 10 bases between them. CDR3 protein: CASSYGGNTEAFF. The DNA of the CDR3 is TGTGCCAGCAGCTACGGGGGTAACACTGAAGCTTTCTTT.

The chain carries TRBV19 and TRBJ2-1; D not resolved. The V gene's germline CDR1 is LNHDA and CDR2 SQIVND (reference sequence). The V end was cut by 2 bases, the J end by 7 bases, with 6 bases between. This CDR3 has 12 amino acids. This chain's CDR3 is CASSILGNEQFF. In nucleotides, the CDR3 is TGTGCCAGTAGTATACTAGGAAATGAGCAGTTCTTC.

The chain carries TRBV30 and TRBJ1-5, with D hard to call. V dropped 0 bases and J dropped 9 bases, with 9 bases sitting between them. The CDR3 is 12 residues long. CDR1 is GTSNPN and CDR2 is SVGIG in the germline V gene (reference sequence). The CDR3 loop is CAWSVGFLPQHF. The CDR3 region has the DNA TGTGCCTGGAGTGTCGGGTTTTTGCCCCAGCATTTT.